Presented here are 27 T cell receptor beta chains from one specimen sequenced in a study of blood T cell repertoires in COVID-19. Data came from immunoSEQ multiplex PCR; TCRdb stores just in-frame clones and leaves some out. The sample lists about 190,000 clones; roughly nine tenths were seen once. The sample comprised peripheral blood. The receptors stem from a man aged 25-45 years with acute or convalescent COVID-19.

V is TRBV5-1 and J is TRBJ2-2; D is ambiguous. CDR3 length: 14 residues. Trimming took off 0 bases at V and 5 bases at J, with 8 bases between the two ends. Germline V gene sequence: CDR1 SGHRS, CDR2 YFSETQ. CDR3 sequence reads: CASSLASETGELFF. The CDR3 DNA reads TGCGCCAGCAGCTTGGCCTCGGAGACCGGGGAGCTGTTTTTT.

The genes are TRBV14 and TRBJ1-1; 8 bases line up with TRBD1. The CDR3 is 16 amino acids. In germline, CDR1 is SGHDN, CDR2 FVKESK. V was pared by 1 base and J by 2 bases, with 6 bases of the junction left unmatched. DNA of the CDR3: TGTGCCAGCAGCCAAGGTTTAGGACAGGGAAACACTGAAGCTTTCTTT. Translation gives CASSQGLGQGNTEAFF.

The chain has TRBV10-1 and TRBJ2-7, with 7 bases that match TRBD2. There are 15 residues in the CDR3. The J segment lost 1 base and the V segment lost 2 bases, leaving 5 bases of the junction unmatched. Germline V gene sequence: CDR1 WNHNN, CDR2 SYGVQD (reference sequence). This chain's CDR3 is CASSEASGASYEQYF. The DNA of the CDR3 is TGCGCCAGCAGTGAGGCTAGCGGTGCATCCTACGAGCAGTACTTC.

The chain combines TRBV2 with TRBJ2-7; D not certain. Between the trimmed V and J ends, which lost 5 bases and 6 bases, there was a span of 8 bases. CDR1 is SNHLY, CDR2 FYNNEI, per germline. The CDR3 consists of 11 residues. In DNA, the CDR3 is TGTGCCAGCAGTAATACGGGCGAGCAGTACTTC. Its translation: CASSNTGEQYF.

This chain links TRBV12-5 with TRBJ1-1, with 10 bases aligning to TRBD1. There are 14 residues in the CDR3. Germline loops: CDR1 LGHNT, CDR2 FRNRAP. The ends lost 7 bases at V and 5 bases at J; junction bases unmatched: 7. The CDR3 nucleotides read TGTGCTAGTGTCCTAGGGACAGGGGCGACTGAAGCTTTCTTT. Amino acids: CASVLGTGATEAFF.

The CDR3 DNA follows: TGTGCCTGGGTAGGGAAGGGGTCCTATGGCTACACCTTC. It encodes CAWVGKGSYGYTF. This sequence joins TRBV30 and TRBJ1-2; maybe TRBD1 (5 bases). The CDR3 is 13 amino acids. Per germline, CDR1 GTSNPN and CDR2 SVGIG (reference sequence). With 5 bases removed from V and 4 bases from J, the gap between germline ends came to 14 bases.

This clone was detected only once. The genes are TRBV27 and TRBJ2-7, with 11 bases lining up with TRBD1. This CDR3 comprises 17 residues. Germline CDR1 and CDR2: MNHEY and SMNVEV (reference sequence). The J segment lost 0 bases and the V segment lost 5 bases, leaving 9 bases of the junction unmatched. CDR3 coding DNA: TGTGCCAGCAGTCAGGACAGGGGGCGGTCCGGCTCCTACGAGCAGTACTTC. Protein sequence: CASSQDRGRSGSYEQYF.

This rearrangement joins TRBV6-2 or TRBV6-3 to TRBJ1-2; 7 bases line up with TRBD1. CDR3 length: 14 residues. V dropped 5 bases and J dropped 4; count of bases not matched to a gene: 7. CDR1 and CDR2 from the germline V gene are MNHEY and SVGEGT. Here the CDR3 reads CASSPFRDSYGYTF. In nucleotides, the CDR3 is TGTGCCAGCAGTCCATTCCGGGACAGCTATGGCTACACCTTC.

The J gene is TRBJ2-2, the V gene TRBV2, with D perhaps matching TRBD1 (5 bases). V was cut by 7 bases and J by 4 bases, with 10 bases left in between. This CDR3 contains 13 residues. Germline CDR1 SNHLY, CDR2 FYNNEI. Written as DNA, the CDR3 is TGTGCCAGCACCTCGGACATCACCGGGGAGCTGTTTTTT. Its protein is CASTSDITGELFF.

The CDR3 sequence is CASSPSRGWGGQFF. CDR3 nucleotides: TGTGCCAGCAGCCCGTCCCGAGGGTGGGGTGGGCAGTTCTTC. The chain combines TRBV3-1 (or the pseudogene TRBV3-2) with TRBJ2-1, with D perhaps TRBD2 (5 bases). Per the germline V gene, CDR1 is LGHDT and CDR2 is YNNKEL (reference sequence). The length of the CDR3 is 14 residues. Trimming took 4 bases from V and 12 from J, leaving 19 bases between them.

V gene TRBV4-1 combines with J gene TRBJ2-4; D perhaps matches TRBD2 (5 bases). The length of the CDR3 is 15 residues. Germline assignment: CDR1 MGHRA and CDR2 YSYEKL. V dropped 4 bases and J dropped 3 bases, with 13 bases sitting between them. CDR3 DNA: TGCGCCAGCAGCCCCCAAGAGAGGGACAAAAACATTCAGTACTTC. Protein product: CASSPQERDKNIQYF.

The chain uses TRBV27 and TRBJ1-1; D perhaps matches TRBD1 (5 bases). The germline CDR1 and CDR2 sequences are MNHEY and SMNVEV (reference sequence). The CDR3 has 14 residues. The V end was cut by 5 bases, the J end by 5 bases, with 15 bases between. The CDR3 sequence: CASSLRDGWTEAFF. The CDR3 bases are TGTGCCAGCAGTCTCAGGGATGGGTGGACTGAAGCTTTCTTT.

The genes are TRBV11-2 and TRBJ1-3; 7 nucleotides agree with TRBD1. CDR3 length equals 14 residues. Germline V gene sequence: CDR1 SGHAT, CDR2 FQNNGV. The J segment lost 4 bases and the V segment lost 3 bases, leaving 3 bases of the junction unmatched. The CDR3 DNA reads TGTGCCAGCAGCTTTTCAGGGGGAGGAAACACCATATATTTT. Translated, it gives CASSFSGGGNTIYF.

The chain joins TRBV11-2 to TRBJ2-3; 9 bases align to TRBD2. Germline CDR1 reads SGHAT; CDR2 reads FQNNGV. Trimming at V came to 2 bases and at J to 8 bases, leaving 11 bases not matched to a gene. The CDR3 runs 16 residues. The CDR3 DNA is TGTGCCAGCAGCTTAAAGGGACTAGCAGTCGTTGGTACGCAGTATTTT. Translating it yields CASSLKGLAVVGTQYF.

The CDR3 DNA follows: TGTGCCAGCAGTTTATCTCGGTCTGCAGATACGCAGTATTTT. Its protein product is CASSLSRSADTQYF. The gene calls are TRBV27 and TRBJ2-3, with D unclear. The CDR3 totals 14 residues. Germline values: CDR1 MNHEY, CDR2 SMNVEV (reference sequence). V was cut by 0 bases and J by 4 bases, with 8 bases left in between.

This clone was counted a single time. V usage is TRBV28 and J usage is TRBJ2-7; D is perhaps TRBD2 (5 bases). The germline V gene has CDR1 MDHEN and CDR2 SYDVKM. This CDR3 is 13 amino acids long. V lost 2 bases to trimming and J lost 1 base, with 6 bases between them. The CDR3 spells CASSLGESYEQYF. The CDR3 DNA reads TGTGCCAGCAGTTTAGGGGAGTCCTACGAGCAGTACTTC.

The chain joins TRBV10-3 to TRBJ1-5; TRBD1 matches 9 bases. Germline CDR1 and CDR2: ENHRY and SYGVKD. Germline trimming cut 3 bases from V and 6 bases from J; bases unmatched to any gene: 6. The CDR3 has 15 residues. This CDR3 is CAISDSDRGFQPQHF. For the CDR3, the DNA is TGTGCCATCAGTGACTCCGACAGGGGGTTTCAGCCCCAGCATTTT.

The J gene is TRBJ2-7, the V gene TRBV19; possible D gene TRBD2, 5 bases. The CDR3 totals 14 residues. With 6 bases removed from V and 1 base from J, the gap between germline ends came to 13 bases. Germline-derived CDR1 and CDR2 are LNHDA and SQIVND (reference sequence). The CDR3 loop reads CASRTGIGSYEQYF. DNA for the CDR3: TGTGCCAGTAGAACGGGGATAGGATCCTACGAGCAGTACTTC.

This chain links TRBV19 with TRBJ2-2, with D tentatively TRBD1 (6 bases). The CDR3 length is 15 residues. The V gene lost 6 bases and the J gene lost 1 base, with 12 bases spanning the gap. Germline CDR1 and CDR2: LNHDA and SQIVND (reference sequence). CDR3 in DNA: TGTGCCAGTAGATCAGGGGTCCGGAACACCGGGGAGCTGTTTTTT. It is translated as CASRSGVRNTGELFF.

The V gene is TRBV6-5, the J gene TRBJ1-6, with 10 bases identical to TRBD1. Germline lookup yields CDR1 MNHEY and CDR2 SVGAGI. Unmatched junction bases numbered 8, after V lost 5 bases and J lost 10 bases. This CDR3 region has 15 residues. The CDR3 reads CASSPRDRGKSPLHF. The CDR3 DNA sequence: TGTGCCAGCAGTCCCCGGGACAGGGGAAAATCACCCCTCCACTTT.

The V call is TRBV29-1, the J call TRBJ1-1; TRBD1 aligns across 10 bases. The germline gives CDR1 SQVTM, CDR2 ANQGSEA. CDR3 length: 14 amino acids. V gave up 7 bases and J gave up 5 bases; unmatched junction bases: 10. The DNA for the CDR3 is TGCAGCGCCCGGACAGGGGGATTAGGGACTGAAGCTTTCTTT. This sequence encodes CSARTGGLGTEAFF.

V gene TRBV12-3 or TRBV12-4 combines with J gene TRBJ1-1, with a tentative D call TRBD1 (5 bases). The CDR3 has 13 residues. V lost 7 bases to trimming and J lost 6 bases, with 15 bases between them. CDR3 in amino acids: CASTQSRGSEAFF. CDR3 in DNA: TGTGCCAGCACCCAGAGTCGGGGGTCTGAAGCTTTCTTT.

The V gene is TRBV9, the J gene TRBJ1-4; D not resolved. The CDR3 contains 14 residues. Germline CDR1 SGDLS, CDR2 YYNGEE. Deletions cut 2 bases from V and 6 bases from J, with 11 bases between. The CDR3 reads CASSVSLQHEKLFF. In DNA, the CDR3 is TGTGCCAGCAGCGTCTCCTTACAGCATGAAAAACTGTTTTTT.

V usage is TRBV15 and J usage is TRBJ2-2; no clear D gene. CDR1 is LNHNV and CDR2 is YYDKDF in the germline V gene (reference sequence). The CDR3 runs 15 residues. V lost 0 bases, J lost 4 bases, and 9 bases lay in between. CDR3 nucleotides: TGTGCCACCAGCAGAGATTCCGTTATCACCGGGGAGCTGTTTTTT. Its protein product is CATSRDSVITGELFF.

CDR3 coding DNA: TGTGCCAGCAGCTCTATCCTAATCGGTGGTTTCACCATATATTTT. Encoded protein: CASSSILIGGFTIYF. V and J are TRBV13 and TRBJ1-3; D not resolved. The CDR3 loop spans 15 amino acids. Trimming cost V 4 bases and J 9 bases, with 19 bases left between them. Germline assignment: CDR1 PRHDT and CDR2 FYEKMQ (reference sequence).

V and J are TRBV4-2 and TRBJ1-5; perhaps TRBD1 as D (6 bases). V was shortened by 7 bases and J by 3 bases, with 16 bases between the two germline ends. The CDR3 sequence is 15 residues long. The germline CDR1 and CDR2 sequences are LGHNA and YNFKEQ. In DNA form, the CDR3 reads TGTGCCAGCAACTGGAGGCAGGGGCTCAATCAGCCCCAGCATTTT. Its protein is CASNWRQGLNQPQHF.

The V call is TRBV12-2, the J call TRBJ1-1. TRBV12-2 is a pseudogene segment. The CDR3 spans 11 residues. The CDR3 coding sequence is TGTGCAAGTCGCTTAGAGCCTGAAGCTTTCTTT. This translates into CASRLEPEAFF.